This paragraph covers one T cell receptor beta chain sequence. Its target is not known. The data stem from a study of cytomegalovirus exposure and HLA in healthy donors. Whole-study findings and limits: A later analysis showed HLA-associated TCR beta chains outstripping equally common others in clonal expansion. In all likelihood, a cluster of highly shared sequence variants was a sequencing artifact. Presence/absence analyses rested on an assumption that sequencing depth was roughly uniform across donors.

Primers for the PCR totalled 60 Vbeta and 13 Jbeta. As handled by the study authors: The count from a later analysis was tens of millions of unique TCR beta chains, some 9.9 million of them shared. Method: immunoSEQ multiplex PCR; TCRdb's copy keeps in-frame clones and lacks some. V, J and clone size reflect that table, while D and trimming were determined from the DNA. The repertoire table contains tens of thousands of clones. CDR1 is SEHNR and CDR2 is FQNEAQ in the germline V gene (reference sequence). V lost 3 bases to trimming and J lost 5 bases, with 7 bases between them. The CDR3 is made up of 12 amino acids.

The origin of this receptor is a woman between 35 and 50 years old in good health and CMV-seropositive. The chain is built from TRBV7-9 and TRBJ1-1; D is unclear. The sample taken for sequencing was PBMCs. The CDR3 here is CASSLGRTEAFF. The CDR3 DNA reads TGTGCCAGCAGCTTGGGGAGGACTGAAGCTTTCTTT.